These T cell receptor beta chains were read from a single sample in a study of long-term antiretroviral therapy in people with HIV. Method: immunoSEQ multiplex PCR; TCRdb's copy keeps in-frame clones and lacks some. The table includes around 30,000 clones, around 85% detected once. Material: unsorted PBMCs, obtained 3 years after starting antiretroviral therapy. The receptors derive from a man between 35 and 55 years old with HIV. Both conserved end residues are part of each CDR3. Fields, in order: D gene, clone size, V gene, J gene, CDR3 protein, CDR3 DNA. The D gene is left open where the match is weak. The listing skips clone size in some rows; elsewhere it reads once, few, many or a size class.

NA	NA	TRBV7-8	TRBJ1-1	CATETGTMNTEAFF	TGTGCCACCGAAACGGGGACGATGAACACTGAAGCTTTCTTT
NA	NA	TRBV9	TRBJ2-5	CASGPGTDITQYF	TGTGCCAGCGGTCCCGGGACGGATATCACCCAGTACTTC
NA	NA	TRBV10-2	TRBJ2-7	CAARQTDTTLIPYEQYF	TGCGCCGCTCGCCAGACAGACACCACTTTGATCCCCTACGAGCAGTACTTC
NA	NA	TRBV10-3	TRBJ1-5	CAISDGRGNQPQHF	TGTGCCATCAGTGATGGCAGGGGCAATCAGCCCCAGCATTTT
NA	NA	TRBV6-5	TRBJ1-6	CASRRKGSPLHF	TGTGCCAGCAGGCGCAAAGGTTCACCCCTCCACTTT
TRBD1	NA	TRBV6-5	TRBJ2-7	CASRPTTGVEQYF	TGTGCCAGCAGACCTACTACAGGGGTGGAGCAGTACTTC
NA	NA	TRBV11-3	TRBJ2-3	CASSLGYSAPSTDTQYF	TGTGCCAGCAGCTTAGGCTACAGTGCTCCTAGCACAGATACGCAGTATTTT
NA	NA	TRBV29-1	TRBJ2-1	CSVGMLSSYNEQFF	TGCAGCGTTGGAATGTTAAGCTCCTACAATGAGCAGTTCTTC
NA	NA	TRBV7-9	TRBJ1-1	CASSWRDTEAFF	TGTGCCAGCAGCTGGAGGGACACTGAAGCTTTCTTT
TRBD2	NA	TRBV7-9	TRBJ2-3	CASSLASLAGGPSTDTQYF	TGTGCCAGCAGCTTAGCGTCGCTAGCGGGGGGGCCAAGCACAGATACGCAGTATTTT
TRBD1	NA	TRBV7-3	TRBJ1-2	CASSSQGEDGYTF	TGTGCCAGCAGCTCCCAGGGGGAAGATGGCTACACCTTC
NA	NA	TRBV29-1	TRBJ2-4	CSVGAPGTKNIQYF	TGCAGCGTTGGGGCTCCAGGGACCAAAAACATTCAGTACTTC
TRBD1	once	TRBV7-9	TRBJ1-2	CASRGDRHYGYTF	TGTGCCAGCAGGGGGGACAGACACTATGGCTACACCTTC
NA	NA	TRBV7-9	TRBJ1-1	CASSLDRRPDTEAFF	TGTGCCAGCAGCTTAGATCGCAGGCCCGACACTGAAGCTTTCTTT
TRBD2	few	TRBV7-2	TRBJ2-1	CASSLGGAGGQMEQFF	TGTGCCAGCAGCTTAGGAGGAGCGGGGGGGCAGATGGAGCAGTTCTTC
TRBD2	NA	TRBV7-6	TRBJ2-1	CASGLADYNEQFF	TGTGCCAGCGGACTAGCGGACTACAATGAGCAGTTCTTC
TRBD1	once	TRBV5-1	TRBJ1-1	CASSPGQGLPGTEAFF	TGCGCCAGCAGCCCAGGACAGGGGCTTCCGGGGACTGAAGCTTTCTTT
NA	NA	TRBV7-8	TRBJ1-1	CASRGGRTGGAEAFF	TGTGCCTCTAGAGGTGGTCGAACCGGCGGGGCTGAAGCTTTCTTT
NA	NA	TRBV5-6	TRBJ1-6	CASSLLGSNSPLHF	TGTGCCAGCAGTCTCCTCGGGTCCAATTCACCCCTCCACTTT
NA	NA	TRBV11-2	TRBJ2-7	CASSFIGAGEQYF	TGTGCCAGCAGCTTTATCGGGGCGGGGGAGCAGTACTTC
NA	NA	TRBV6-5	TRBJ1-3	CASSYGGASSGNTIYF	TGTGCCAGCAGTTACGGGGGGGCTTCCTCTGGAAACACCATATATTTT
NA	NA	TRBV19	TRBJ1-5	CASRNLRDGDNQPQHF	TGTGCCAGTAGGAACCTTAGGGACGGCGATAATCAGCCCCAGCATTTT
NA	NA	TRBV6-1	TRBJ1-5	CASSERLGEANQPQHF	TGTGCCAGCAGTGAAAGGTTAGGGGAAGCAAATCAGCCCCAGCATTTT
NA	NA	TRBV14	TRBJ2-7	CASSQASHGSADTYEQYF	TGTGCCAGCAGCCAAGCTTCCCATGGATCGGCCGACACCTACGAGCAGTACTTC
NA	NA	TRBV5-1	TRBJ1-6	CASSLVFMTDSYNSPLHF	TGCGCCAGCAGCTTGGTTTTTATGACGGACAGCTATAATTCACCCCTCCACTTT
NA	NA	TRBV19	TRBJ2-1	CASSIDTDNEQFF	TGTGCCAGTAGTATCGACACGGACAATGAGCAGTTCTTC
TRBD2	NA	TRBV4-1	TRBJ2-3	CASSQDGRGVGIDTQYF	TGCGCCAGCAGCCAAGATGGGCGGGGGGTAGGAATAGATACGCAGTATTTT
NA	NA	TRBV7-9	TRBJ2-7	CASSGGPFYEQYF	TGTGCCAGCAGCGGGGGGCCGTTCTACGAGCAGTACTTC
NA	NA	TRBV5-1	TRBJ2-7	CASSLGGASYEQYF	TGCGCCAGCAGCTTGGGGGGGGCCTCCTACGAGCAGTACTTC
TRBD1	NA	TRBV14	TRBJ1-1	CASSLRQGKGNTEAFF	TGTGCCAGCAGCCTACGACAGGGAAAGGGGAACACTGAAGCTTTCTTT
TRBD1	NA	TRBV25-1	TRBJ1-6	CASSESGQGNSPLHF	TGTGCCAGCAGTGAAAGCGGACAGGGTAATTCACCCCTCCACTTT
NA	NA	TRBV27	TRBJ2-7	CASSLYGGKGYEQYF	TGTGCCAGCAGTTTATACGGGGGCAAGGGCTACGAGCAGTACTTC
TRBD1	NA	TRBV5-8	TRBJ2-7	CASLGQVSSYEQYF	TGTGCCAGCCTTGGACAGGTGAGCTCCTACGAGCAGTACTTC
NA	NA	TRBV7-6	TRBJ2-1	CASSLIHRSVYNEQFF	TGTGCCAGCAGCTTAATCCACAGGTCAGTCTACAATGAGCAGTTCTTC
NA	NA	TRBV10-1	TRBJ2-7	CASSPGQHHEQYF	TGCGCCAGCAGTCCCGGACAGCACCACGAGCAGTACTTC
TRBD1	NA	TRBV7-2	TRBJ1-2	CASTLQDRGYNYGYTF	TGTGCCAGCACCCTACAGGACAGGGGGTATAACTATGGCTACACCTTC